The present entry profiles one T cell receptor (beta chain) with its context. Germline CDR1 and CDR2: KGHSH and LQKENI. The CDR3 extends over 15 amino acids. Trimming cost V 5 bases and J 0 bases, with 12 bases left between them. The sample comes from a study of identifying expanded T cells in peripheral blood. Assay used: immunoSEQ multiplex PCR; TCRdb lists only in-frame clones, some missing. The profile shows approximately 58,000 clones, roughly 89% of them singletons. The rearrangement uses TRBV18 and TRBJ2-3; tentatively, D is TRBD1 (5 bases). The sample comprised blood. This TCR came from a person aged 18-70 years in good health. CDR3 in DNA: TGTGCCAGCTCAGGGCAGGGCCCCAGCACAGATACGCAGTATTTT. It translates to CASSGQGPSTDTQYF.